This T cell receptor beta chain was sequenced in a study of blood T cells in healthy people across ages. The CDR3 covers 9 residues. V was cut by 1 base and J by 13 bases, with 4 bases left in between. Germline CDR1 and CDR2: MDHEN and SYDVKM. Primers used in a second PCR of roughly 6 to 11 cycles were a sample-barcoded 5' primer and a J-beta primer mix. TCRdb used MiXCR to reprocess the 5' RACE reads, holding one entry per CDR3 protein. The data hold 1 million to 1.2 million distinct CDR3 sequences, with 35% to 40% observed a single time. Specimen: blood. This clonotype originated in a young man in good health. The V call is TRBV28, the J call TRBJ1-2; D is uncertain. DNA for the CDR3: TGTGCCAGCAGTTTATTCGGCACCTTC. Translation gives CASSLFGTF.